This TCR beta chain stems from a study of T cells in Graves' hyperthyroidism and ophthalmopathy. The overall study: The initial diagnosis was the point when peripheral blood was collected, ahead of any treatment.

TCR beta CDR3 regions were amplified from RNA transcripts. The TCR CDR3 was amplified in a first-round RT-PCR using the HTBI primer set. TCRdb fed the multiplex PCR reads into MiXCR, producing one record per CDR3 protein. The data contain 300,000 to 400,000 distinct CDR3 sequences, roughly 15% of them singletons. Reasons for excluding patients were uncontrolled infection, other autoimmune disease, pregnancy or lactation. Thyroid ultrasound and orbital computed tomography, with clinical symptoms and serum thyroxine and TRAb, informed diagnoses. V was clipped by 3 bases and J by 10 bases, with 7 bases between them. The CDR3 has 12 amino acids. CDR1 and CDR2 from the germline V gene are PRHDT and FYEKMQ (reference sequence). A few counts support this clonotype.

This rearrangement joins TRBV13 to TRBJ1-6; D ambiguous. The source of this sequence is a woman in her twenties or thirties with Graves' ophthalmopathy. Sequenced input: blood. The CDR3 sequence: CASSFSGSPLHF. The CDR3 DNA reads TGTGCCAGCAGCTTTTCCGGCTCACCCCTCCACTTT.